This T cell receptor beta chain was recovered during a study of shared clonotypes between healthy human individuals. The overall study: In total, the donors were two women and a few men aged 18 to 49.

The V end lost 6 bases, the J end lost 8 bases, and 13 bases lay between the germline ends. The CDR3 totals 13 residues. Germline V gene sequence: CDR1 PRHDT, CDR2 FYEKMQ (reference sequence). Worth noting for this clone: Antigen: not known.

Study-wide results and caveats: In general, naive subsets displayed greater estimated richness than memory subsets did.

Each PCR replicate from the sorted subsets contained 200 to 250 ng DNA, which is tens of thousands of T cell genomes. Authors' processing steps: ImmunoSEQ output lacked quality scores and full-length reads, limiting matched filtering. Repertoires were generated with immunoSEQ multiplex PCR, while TCRdb's copy carries only in-frame clones and drops some. V and J calls and clone size are given by that table; D and trimming were obtained from the DNA. The table has approximately 530,000 clones, 95% to 97% seen once. The gene calls are TRBV13 and TRBJ2-2; possible D gene TRBD1, 5 bases. Material: naive CD4+ T cells sorted from blood. Indicated subset: CD45RA+ positively selected. The TCR comes from a young woman in good health. CDR3 protein: CASRQGVPGELFF. CDR3 nucleotide sequence: TGTGCCAGCAGACAAGGGGTACCTGGGGAGCTGTTTTTT.